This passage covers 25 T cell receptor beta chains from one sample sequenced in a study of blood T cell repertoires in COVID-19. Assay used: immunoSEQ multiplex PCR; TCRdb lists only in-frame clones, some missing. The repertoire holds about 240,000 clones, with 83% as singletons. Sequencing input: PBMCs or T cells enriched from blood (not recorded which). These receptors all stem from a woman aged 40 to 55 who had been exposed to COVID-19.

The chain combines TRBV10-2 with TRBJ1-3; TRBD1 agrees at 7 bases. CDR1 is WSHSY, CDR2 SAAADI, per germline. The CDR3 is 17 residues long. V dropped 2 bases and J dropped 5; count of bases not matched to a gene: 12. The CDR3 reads CASSEDTKQGSRNTIYF. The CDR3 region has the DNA TGCGCCAGCAGTGAGGACACTAAACAGGGGAGTCGAAACACCATATATTTT.

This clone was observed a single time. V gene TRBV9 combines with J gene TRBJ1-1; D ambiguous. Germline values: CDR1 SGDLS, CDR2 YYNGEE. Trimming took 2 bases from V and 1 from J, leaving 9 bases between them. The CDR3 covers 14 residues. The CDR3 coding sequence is TGTGCCAGCAGCGTGGGCCTTCCGAACACTGAAGCTTTCTTT. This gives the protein CASSVGLPNTEAFF.

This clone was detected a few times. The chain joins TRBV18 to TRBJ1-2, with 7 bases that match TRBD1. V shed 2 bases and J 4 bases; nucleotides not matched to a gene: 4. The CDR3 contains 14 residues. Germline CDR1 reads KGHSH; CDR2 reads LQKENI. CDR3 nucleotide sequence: TGTGCCAGCTCACCAGCGGGACAGTCCTATGGCTACACCTTC. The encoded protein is CASSPAGQSYGYTF.

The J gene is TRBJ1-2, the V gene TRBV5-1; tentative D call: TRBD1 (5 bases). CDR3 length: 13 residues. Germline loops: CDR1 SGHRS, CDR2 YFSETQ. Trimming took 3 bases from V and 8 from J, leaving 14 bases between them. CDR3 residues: CASSWGGPQGYTF. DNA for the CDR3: TGCGCCAGCAGCTGGGGCGGTCCCCAGGGCTACACCTTC.

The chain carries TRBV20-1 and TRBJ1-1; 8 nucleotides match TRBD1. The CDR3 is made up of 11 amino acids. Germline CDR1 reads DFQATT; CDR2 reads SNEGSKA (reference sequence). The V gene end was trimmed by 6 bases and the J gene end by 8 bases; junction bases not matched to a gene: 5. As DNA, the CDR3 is TGCAGTGCCTCAGGGGGCAGAGAAGCTTTCTTT. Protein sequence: CSASGGREAFF.

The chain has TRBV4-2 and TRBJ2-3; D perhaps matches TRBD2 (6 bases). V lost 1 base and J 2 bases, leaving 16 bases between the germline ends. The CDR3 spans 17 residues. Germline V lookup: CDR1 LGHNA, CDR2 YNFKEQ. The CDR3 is CASSQGRGGDFTDTQYF. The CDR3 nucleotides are TGTGCCAGCAGCCAAGGGCGCGGCGGGGACTTCACAGATACGCAGTATTTT.

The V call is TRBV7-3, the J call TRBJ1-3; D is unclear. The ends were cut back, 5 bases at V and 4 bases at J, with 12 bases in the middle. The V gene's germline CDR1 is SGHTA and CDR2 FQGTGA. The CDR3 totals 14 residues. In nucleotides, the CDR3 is TGTGCCAGCAGCCCCGGGAGGGCCGGAAACACCATATATTTT. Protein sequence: CASSPGRAGNTIYF.

The CDR3 bases are TGTGCCAGCAGCTTGGTACTCCAGAACACTGAAGCTTTCTTT. As protein: CASSLVLQNTEAFF. This chain links TRBV5-4 with TRBJ1-1; D is ambiguous. With 0 bases removed from V and 1 base from J, the gap between germline ends came to 7 bases. This CDR3 contains 14 residues. Per germline, CDR1 SGHNT and CDR2 YYREEE (reference sequence).

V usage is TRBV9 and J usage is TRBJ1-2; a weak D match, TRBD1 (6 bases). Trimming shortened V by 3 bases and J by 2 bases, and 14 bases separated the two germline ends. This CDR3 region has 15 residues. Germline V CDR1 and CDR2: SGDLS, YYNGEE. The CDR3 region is CASSAQGRSNYGYTF. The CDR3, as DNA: TGTGCCAGCAGCGCACAGGGACGTAGCAACTATGGCTACACCTTC.

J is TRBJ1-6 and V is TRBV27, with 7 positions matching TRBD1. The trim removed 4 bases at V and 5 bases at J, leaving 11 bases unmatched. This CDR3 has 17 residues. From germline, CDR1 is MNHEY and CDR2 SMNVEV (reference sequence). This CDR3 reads CASSSLYRGRDNSPLHF. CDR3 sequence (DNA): TGTGCCAGCAGTTCCCTCTACAGGGGAAGGGATAATTCACCCCTCCACTTT.

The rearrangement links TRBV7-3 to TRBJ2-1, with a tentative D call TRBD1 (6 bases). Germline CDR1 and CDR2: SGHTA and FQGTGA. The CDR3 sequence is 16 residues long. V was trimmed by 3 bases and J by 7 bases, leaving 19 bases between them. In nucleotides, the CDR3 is TGTGCCAGCAGCTTTATAGGGTCACTAAGGGGGAATGAGCAGTTCTTC. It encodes CASSFIGSLRGNEQFF.

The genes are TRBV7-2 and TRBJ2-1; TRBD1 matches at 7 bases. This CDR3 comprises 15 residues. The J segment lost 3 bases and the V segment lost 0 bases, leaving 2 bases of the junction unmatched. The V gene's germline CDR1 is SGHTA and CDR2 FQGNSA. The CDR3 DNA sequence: TGTGCCAGCAGCTTAGCGGGGACAGACTACAATGAGCAGTTCTTC. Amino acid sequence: CASSLAGTDYNEQFF. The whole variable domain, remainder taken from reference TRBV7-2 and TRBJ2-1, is GAGVSQSPSNKVTEKGKDVELRCDPISGHTALYWYRQSLGQGLEFLIYFQGNSAPDKSGLPSDRFSAERTGGSVSTLTIQRTQQEDSAVYLCASSLAGTDYNEQFFGPGTRLTVL.

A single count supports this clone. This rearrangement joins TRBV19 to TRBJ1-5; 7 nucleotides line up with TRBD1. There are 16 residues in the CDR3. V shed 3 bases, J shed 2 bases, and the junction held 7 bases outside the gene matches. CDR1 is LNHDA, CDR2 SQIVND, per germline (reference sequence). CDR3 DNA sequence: TGTGCCAGTAGTATGCCTTCGACAGGGCGCAATCAGCCCCAGCATTTT. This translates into CASSMPSTGRNQPQHF.

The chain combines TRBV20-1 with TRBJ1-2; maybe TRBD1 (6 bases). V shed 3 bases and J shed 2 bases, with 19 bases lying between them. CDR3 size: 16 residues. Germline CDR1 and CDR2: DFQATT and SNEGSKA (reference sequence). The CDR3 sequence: CSASRSVGGPNYGYTF. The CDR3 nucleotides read TGCAGTGCTAGTAGATCCGTCGGGGGGCCGAACTATGGCTACACCTTC.

Here the CDR3 reads CASSLKGNYGYTF. CDR3 nucleotides: TGTGCCAGCAGCTTAAAGGGGAACTATGGCTACACCTTC. The J gene is TRBJ1-2, the V gene TRBV5-4, with TRBD1 as a possible D gene (5 bases). The CDR3 consists of 13 residues. With 2 bases removed from V and 2 bases from J, the gap between germline ends came to 7 bases. The germline V gene has CDR1 SGHNT and CDR2 YYREEE (reference sequence).

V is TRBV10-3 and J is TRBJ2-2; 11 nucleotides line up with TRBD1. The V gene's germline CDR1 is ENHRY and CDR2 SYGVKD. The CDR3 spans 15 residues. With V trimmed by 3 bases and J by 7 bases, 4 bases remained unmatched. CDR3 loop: CAISDPGQGVGELFF. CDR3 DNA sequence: TGTGCCATCAGTGACCCGGGACAGGGGGTCGGGGAGCTGTTTTTT.

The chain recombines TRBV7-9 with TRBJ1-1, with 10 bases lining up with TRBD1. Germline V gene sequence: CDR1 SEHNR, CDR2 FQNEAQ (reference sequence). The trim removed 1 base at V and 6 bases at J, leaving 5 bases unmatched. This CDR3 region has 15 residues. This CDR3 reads CASSLGGQGGPEAFF. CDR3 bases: TGTGCCAGCAGCTTAGGCGGACAGGGGGGTCCTGAAGCTTTCTTT.

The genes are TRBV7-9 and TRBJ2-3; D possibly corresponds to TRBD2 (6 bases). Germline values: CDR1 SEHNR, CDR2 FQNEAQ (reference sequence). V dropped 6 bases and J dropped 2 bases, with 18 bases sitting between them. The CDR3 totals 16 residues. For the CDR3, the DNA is TGTGCCAGCAGAACCGGGAGAGCAAGGATCACAGATACGCAGTATTTT. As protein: CASRTGRARITDTQYF.

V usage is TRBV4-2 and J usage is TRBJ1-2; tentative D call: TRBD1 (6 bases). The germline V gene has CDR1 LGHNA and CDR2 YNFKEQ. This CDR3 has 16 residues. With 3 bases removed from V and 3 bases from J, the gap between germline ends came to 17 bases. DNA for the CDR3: TGTGCCAGCAGCCACCAAACAGGGATCGGCGACTATGGCTACACCTTC. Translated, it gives CASSHQTGIGDYGYTF.

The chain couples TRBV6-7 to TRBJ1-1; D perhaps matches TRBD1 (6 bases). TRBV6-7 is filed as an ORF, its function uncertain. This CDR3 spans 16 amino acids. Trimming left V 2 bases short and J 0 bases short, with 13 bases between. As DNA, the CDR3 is TGTGCCAGCAGTTACCCGGGACACAAACTGAACACTGAAGCTTTCTTT. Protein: CASSYPGHKLNTEAFF.

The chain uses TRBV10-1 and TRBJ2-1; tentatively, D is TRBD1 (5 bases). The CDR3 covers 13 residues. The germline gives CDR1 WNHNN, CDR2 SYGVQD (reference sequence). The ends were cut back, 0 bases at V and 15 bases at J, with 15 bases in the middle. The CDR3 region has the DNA TGCGCCAGCAGTGAGTCGAAGGAGACAGTCTTGTTCTTC. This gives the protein CASSESKETVLFF.

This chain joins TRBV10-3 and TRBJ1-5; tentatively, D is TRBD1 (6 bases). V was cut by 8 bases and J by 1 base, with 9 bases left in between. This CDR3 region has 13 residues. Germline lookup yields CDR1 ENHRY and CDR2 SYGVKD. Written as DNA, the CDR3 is TGTGCCATCTCAGGGGTCAGCAATCAGCCCCAGCATTTT. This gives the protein CAISGVSNQPQHF.

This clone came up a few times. CDR3: CASSAEGAMTEAFF. The CDR3 DNA is TGTGCCAGCAGCGCCGAGGGGGCTATGACTGAAGCTTTCTTT. This chain joins TRBV7-9 and TRBJ1-1; 7 nucleotides line up with TRBD1. The CDR3 sequence is 14 residues long. Germline trimming cut 5 bases from V and 5 bases from J; bases unmatched to any gene: 8. CDR1 and CDR2 (germline): SEHNR, FQNEAQ (reference sequence).

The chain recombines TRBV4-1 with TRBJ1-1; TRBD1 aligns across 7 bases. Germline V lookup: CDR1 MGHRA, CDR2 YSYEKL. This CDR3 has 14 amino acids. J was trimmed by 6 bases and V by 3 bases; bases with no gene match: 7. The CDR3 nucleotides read TGCGCCAGCAGCCAGACAGGGCTCGCTTCTGAAGCTTTCTTT. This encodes CASSQTGLASEAFF.

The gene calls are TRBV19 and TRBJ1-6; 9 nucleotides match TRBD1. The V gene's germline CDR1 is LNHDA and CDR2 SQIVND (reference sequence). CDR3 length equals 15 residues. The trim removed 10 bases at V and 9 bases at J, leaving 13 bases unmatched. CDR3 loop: CATLPPGTGTSPLHF. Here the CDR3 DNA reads TGTGCCACCCTCCCACCGGGGACAGGGACTTCACCCCTCCACTTT.